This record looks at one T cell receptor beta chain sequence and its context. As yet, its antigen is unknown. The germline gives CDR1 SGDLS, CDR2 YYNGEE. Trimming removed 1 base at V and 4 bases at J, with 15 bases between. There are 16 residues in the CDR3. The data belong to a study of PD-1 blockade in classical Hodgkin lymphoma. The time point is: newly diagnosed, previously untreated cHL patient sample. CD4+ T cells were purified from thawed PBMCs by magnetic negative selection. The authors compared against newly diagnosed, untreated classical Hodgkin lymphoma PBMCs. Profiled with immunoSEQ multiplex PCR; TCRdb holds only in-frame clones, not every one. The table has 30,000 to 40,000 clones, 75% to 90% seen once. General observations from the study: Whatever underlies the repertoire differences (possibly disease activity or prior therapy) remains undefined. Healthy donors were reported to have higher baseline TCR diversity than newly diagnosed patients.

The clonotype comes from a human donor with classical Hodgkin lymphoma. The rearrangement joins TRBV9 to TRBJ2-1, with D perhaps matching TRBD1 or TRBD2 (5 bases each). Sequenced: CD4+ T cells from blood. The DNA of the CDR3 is TGTGCCAGCAGCGTATCAGGGACGTACGGATACAATGAGCAGTTCTTC. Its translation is CASSVSGTYGYNEQFF.